This T cell receptor beta chain was captured by sequencing in a study of T-cell memory formation after mild COVID-19 (dated by TCRdb to the early 2020s). Broadly, across the study: Most TCR sequence clusters were specific to one of the two donors. The cohort was made up of two young adult volunteers, one female and one male, who were previously healthy. In two donors, T-cell clones that expanded and contracted after mild COVID-19 were followed by sequencing TCRalpha and TCRbeta repertoires longitudinally.

The CDR3, cysteine through phenylalanine, is 15 amino acids long. Of the read, only the CDR3 DNA is kept; its 45 bases are in frame from base 1. After removal of 6 bases from V and 3 bases from J, the junction retains 7 bases not matched to a gene. The CDR1 and CDR2 encoded by the germline V gene (reference sequence) are LNHDA and SQIVND. The run used an Illumina NovaSeq 6000. TCRalpha and TCRbeta cDNA libraries were constructed by 5'RACE with constant-segment primers, with sample barcodes and unique molecular identifiers being introduced. RNA was extracted from every sample with Trizol reagent. The libraries were amplified in two PCR steps, and the second step added a second sample barcode and Illumina TruSeq adapters. Sequencing of libraries was performed on an Illumina NovaSeq with 2 x 150 bp paired-end reads. Under the source paper's analysis protocol: Demultiplexing of reads and collapsing into UMI-guided consensus sequences were performed with migec v1.2.7. Using mixcr v2.1.11, UMI consensuses were aligned to TRA and TRB V and J templates and then assembled into clonotypes. Expanded or contracted clonotypes were those called significant by both edgeR and NoisET, with noise models trained on biological replicates. For edgeR calls, the cutoffs were a false discovery rate-adjusted p below 0.01 and a log2 fold-change threshold of 1. As an exploratory analysis of dynamics, PCA with hierarchical clustering was applied to max-normalized trajectories of the 1000 most abundant clonotypes. Separately sequenced CD4+ and CD8+ repertoires were used to assign a CD4 or CD8 phenotype to each responding clone. TCRdb reprocessing: public reads trimmed at Q25 with fastp, clones called with MiXCR, in-frame beta chains kept. Each record represents a unique CDR3 protein, reported with the most common genes and DNA among its rows. The V and J calls and clone size come from TCRdb's table, not from the authors' own analysis. The sample table lists more than 450,000 distinct CDR3 sequences, around 17% of them with a count of one. 9.5% to 15% of the sample is held by the ten biggest clonotypes.

In this sample, this clonotype turned up a few times. The antigen it binds to is not known. Base qualities are not recorded, but no much larger clone differs from it by a single base. General conclusions and limits of the study: Contracting CD4+ clones turned up mainly in the CM and EM memory subsets, whereas EMRA was where CD8+ clones were enriched. Some responding clones were found in pre-infection memory, which suggests that pre-existing cross-reactive memory T cells took part in the SARS-CoV-2 response. Only two mild cases were covered by the study, and larger cohorts that include severe cases with pre-infection samples were considered necessary. Balanced CD4/CD8 phenotypes were observed for clones contracting from day 15 to 85, whereas a bias towards CD4+ was observed for a second wave of clones expanding from day 15 to 37. SARS-CoV-2 specificity of the second-wave clones peaking on day 37 was not confirmed.

Ficoll-Paque density gradient centrifugation was used to isolate PBMCs. The clonotype was recovered from an adult woman who had mild COVID-19 (a few samples of this study predate the infection). The sample titles of this study are shuffled in the database, so cell type and time point are left out; the donor was told from shared clones. The chain links TRBV19 with TRBJ2-7; a stretch of 11 junction bases matches TRBD1. The sequencing input was PBMCs or a T cell subset sorted from them (not recorded which). The nucleotide sequence is TGTGCCAGTAGCGCCGGGACAGGGGGTTTCTACGAGCAGTACTTC. This is translated as CASSAGTGGFYEQYF.